Listed below are T cell receptor beta chains from one sample, sequenced in a study of blood T cell repertoires in COVID-19. The assay was immunoSEQ multiplex PCR, and TCRdb's table has in-frame clones only and misses some. Among about 130,000 clones, roughly three quarters were seen once, and the ten largest hold around 2%. Sample: peripheral blood. The receptors originated from a woman in her 70s with acute or convalescent COVID-19. Both conserved end residues are part of each CDR3.

j_gene | v_gene | CDR3aa
TRBJ2-5 | TRBV7-3 | CASSSSPQETQYF
TRBJ1-2 | TRBV29-1 | CSSETGNYGYTF
TRBJ2-6 | TRBV5-5 | CASSRGGGSGANVLTF
TRBJ1-4 | TRBV11-2 | CASSLGRTNEKLFF
TRBJ1-2 | TRBV7-2 | CASSSYRDYGYTF
TRBJ1-2 | TRBV29-1 | CSVAGQGIYGYTF
TRBJ1-3 | TRBV7-2 | CASSQLGQIISGNTIYF
TRBJ2-3 | TRBV10-3 | CAISEGLAGVDTQYF
TRBJ2-2 | TRBV2 | CASSLYGNTGELFF
TRBJ1-6 | TRBV7-8 | CASSLGQGTNSPLHF
TRBJ1-5 | TRBV6-5 | CASNPQGKGQPQHF
TRBJ2-3 | TRBV9 | CASSDRTGKSDTQYF
TRBJ2-5 | TRBV19 | CASAQGAGETQYF
TRBJ2-1 | TRBV15 | CATPELAGENEQFF
TRBJ2-3 | TRBV29-1 | CSVGGLATDTQYF
TRBJ2-7 | TRBV15 | CATSREGQGSYEQYF
TRBJ2-5 | TRBV3-1/TRBV3-2 | CASSTYSIGGFRQETQYF
TRBJ1-5 | TRBV28 | CASSFWAASNQPQHF
TRBJ1-3 | TRBV2 | CASSVQDGNTIYF
TRBJ2-1 | TRBV6-5 | CASTDRGLSYNEQFF
TRBJ2-7 | TRBV9 | CASSVGGSSYEQYF
TRBJ2-5 | TRBV3-1/TRBV3-2 | CASTGTVTGETQYF
TRBJ1-6 | TRBV19 | CASRIQGRSSPLHF
TRBJ1-1 | TRBV25-1 | CASSELGTGPNTEAFF
TRBJ1-2 | TRBV30 | CAWSRDRPRGYTF
TRBJ2-7 | TRBV5-1 | CASSFSRGPYEQYF
TRBJ2-1 | TRBV4-2 | CASSQAGTSGINEQFF
TRBJ2-3 | TRBV25-1 | CASSRLAGVEDTQYF
TRBJ1-2 | TRBV7-9 | CASSAGQGANYGYTF
TRBJ2-2 | TRBV30 | CAWRRWTSGNTGELFF
TRBJ1-2 | TRBV5-6 | CASSSKHYGYTF
TRBJ2-5 | TRBV28 | CASRPQGKETQYF
TRBJ2-1 | TRBV6-5 | CASSYGGLAGIDEQFF
TRBJ1-6 | TRBV6-5 | CASSYQGNSYNSPLHF
TRBJ2-7 | TRBV24-1 | CATSDPGATNEQYF
TRBJ1-6 | TRBV11-3 | CASSLGDSYNSPLHF
TRBJ2-1 | TRBV27 | CASRILAGGRNEQFF
TRBJ2-7 | TRBV6-1 | CASSSLAGYSYEQYF
TRBJ2-3 | TRBV4-3 | CASSHSSGGVTDTQYF
TRBJ2-2 | TRBV2 | CASSATGRNTGELFF
TRBJ1-2 | TRBV7-2 | CASSLEGRLYGYTF
TRBJ2-1 | TRBV27 | CASSPDRGLPNQQFF
TRBJ2-7 | TRBV2 | CASSGAQLYEQYF
TRBJ1-1 | TRBV5-6 | CASSLLGRSNTEAFF
TRBJ1-6 | TRBV29-1 | CSVGTGVNSPLHF
TRBJ2-4 | TRBV28 | CASSSQGKGVDIQYF
TRBJ2-2 | TRBV7-8 | CASSPRLAGGPNTGELFF
TRBJ1-2 | TRBV6-5 | CASRRGQGNYGYTF
TRBJ2-1 | TRBV28 | CASSLYSGGNEQFF
TRBJ1-2 | TRBV27 | CASSLSRGSYGYTF
TRBJ2-5 | TRBV10-3 | CANHWTGGYSQETQYF
TRBJ1-6 | TRBV28 | CASSDSNSPLHF
TRBJ1-5 | TRBV10-2 | CASSSPGSNQPQHF
TRBJ2-1 | TRBV12-3/TRBV12-4 | CASSVTSHEQFF